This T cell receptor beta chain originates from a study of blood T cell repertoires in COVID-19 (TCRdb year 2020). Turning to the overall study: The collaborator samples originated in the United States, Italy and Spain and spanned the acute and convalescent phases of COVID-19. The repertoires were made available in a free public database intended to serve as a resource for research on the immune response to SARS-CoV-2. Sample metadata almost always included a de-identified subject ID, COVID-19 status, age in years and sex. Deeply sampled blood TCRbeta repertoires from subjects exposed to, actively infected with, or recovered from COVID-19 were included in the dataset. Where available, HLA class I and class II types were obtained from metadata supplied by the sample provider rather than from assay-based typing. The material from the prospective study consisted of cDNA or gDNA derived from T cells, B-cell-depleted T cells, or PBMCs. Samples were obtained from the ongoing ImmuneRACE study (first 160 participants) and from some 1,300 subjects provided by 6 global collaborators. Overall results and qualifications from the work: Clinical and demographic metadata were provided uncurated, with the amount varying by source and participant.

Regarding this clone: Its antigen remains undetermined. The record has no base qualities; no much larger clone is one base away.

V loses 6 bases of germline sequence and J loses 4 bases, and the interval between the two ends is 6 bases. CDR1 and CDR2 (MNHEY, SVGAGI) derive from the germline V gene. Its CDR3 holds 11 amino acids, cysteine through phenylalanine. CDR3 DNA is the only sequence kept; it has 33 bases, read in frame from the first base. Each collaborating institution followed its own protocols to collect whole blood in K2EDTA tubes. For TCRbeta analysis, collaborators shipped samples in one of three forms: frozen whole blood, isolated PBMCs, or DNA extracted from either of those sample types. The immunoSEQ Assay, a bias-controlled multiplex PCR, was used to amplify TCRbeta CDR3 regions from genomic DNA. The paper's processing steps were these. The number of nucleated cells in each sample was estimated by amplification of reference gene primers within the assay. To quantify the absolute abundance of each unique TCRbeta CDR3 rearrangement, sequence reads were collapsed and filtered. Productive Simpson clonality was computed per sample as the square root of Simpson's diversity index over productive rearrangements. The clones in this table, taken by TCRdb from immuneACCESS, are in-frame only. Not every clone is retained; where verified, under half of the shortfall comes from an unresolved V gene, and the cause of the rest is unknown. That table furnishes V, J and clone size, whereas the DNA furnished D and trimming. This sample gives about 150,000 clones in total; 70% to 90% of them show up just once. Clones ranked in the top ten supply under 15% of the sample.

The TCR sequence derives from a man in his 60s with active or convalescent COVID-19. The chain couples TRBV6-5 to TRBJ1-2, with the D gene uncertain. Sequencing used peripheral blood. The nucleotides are TGTGCCAGCAGGGCTGGCTATGGCTACACCTTC. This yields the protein CASRAGYGYTF.